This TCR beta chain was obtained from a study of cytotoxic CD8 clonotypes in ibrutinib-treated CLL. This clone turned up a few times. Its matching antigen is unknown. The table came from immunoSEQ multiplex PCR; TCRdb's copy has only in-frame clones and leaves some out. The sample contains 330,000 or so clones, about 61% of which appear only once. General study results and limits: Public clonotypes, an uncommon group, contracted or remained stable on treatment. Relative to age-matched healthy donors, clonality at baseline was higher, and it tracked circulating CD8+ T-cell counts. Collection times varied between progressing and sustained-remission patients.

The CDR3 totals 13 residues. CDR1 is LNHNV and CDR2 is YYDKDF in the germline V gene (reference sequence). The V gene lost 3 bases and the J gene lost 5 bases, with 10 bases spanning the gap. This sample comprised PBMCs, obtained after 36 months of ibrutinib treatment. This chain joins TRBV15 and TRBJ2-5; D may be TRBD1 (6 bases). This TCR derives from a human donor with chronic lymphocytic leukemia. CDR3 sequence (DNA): TGTGCCACCAGCAGTCAGGGGCGGGAGACCCAGTACTTC. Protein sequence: CATSSQGRETQYF.